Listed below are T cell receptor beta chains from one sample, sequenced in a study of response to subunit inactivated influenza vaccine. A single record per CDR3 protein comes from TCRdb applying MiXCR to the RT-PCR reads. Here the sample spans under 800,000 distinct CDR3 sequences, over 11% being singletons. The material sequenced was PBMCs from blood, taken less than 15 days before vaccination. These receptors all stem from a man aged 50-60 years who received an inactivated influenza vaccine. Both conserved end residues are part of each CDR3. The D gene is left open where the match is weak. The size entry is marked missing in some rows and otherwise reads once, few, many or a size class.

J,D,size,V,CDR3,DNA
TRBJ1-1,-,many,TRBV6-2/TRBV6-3,CASTTGARVTEAFF,TGTGCCTCGACCACGGGGGCGCGGGTCACTGAAGCTTTCTTT
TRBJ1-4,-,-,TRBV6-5,CASSSKPGHKGEKLFF,TGTGCCAGCAGTTCCAAACCGGGACATAAGGGTGAAAAACTGTTTTTT
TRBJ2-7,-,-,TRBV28,CASSLQEPYEQYF,TGTGCCAGCAGTTTACAGGAGCCCTACGAGCAGTACTTC
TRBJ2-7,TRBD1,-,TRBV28,CASSSGTGDFGQYF,TGTGCCAGCAGTTCCGGGACAGGGGATTTTGGGCAGTACTTC
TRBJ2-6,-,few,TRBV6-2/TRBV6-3,CASRSDPGGANVLTF,TGTGCCAGCAGATCGGACCCGGGGGGGGCCAACGTCCTGACTTTC
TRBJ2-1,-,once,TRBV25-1,CASMVAAASNEQFF,TGTGCCAGCATGGTGGCAGCTGCCTCCAATGAGCAGTTCTTC
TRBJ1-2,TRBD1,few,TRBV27,CASSLDRAGSGYTF,TGTGCCAGCAGTTTAGACAGGGCCGGGAGCGGCTACACCTTC
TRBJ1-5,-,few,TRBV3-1,CASSQTREQPQHF,TGTGCCAGCAGCCAAACCAGGGAACAGCCCCAGCATTTT
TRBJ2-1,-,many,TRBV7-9,CASSKLQEQFF,TGTGCCAGCAGCAAATTACAGGAGCAGTTCTTC
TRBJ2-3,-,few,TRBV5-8,CASSTWTDDTQYF,TGTGCCAGCAGCACCTGGACAGATGATACGCAGTATTTT
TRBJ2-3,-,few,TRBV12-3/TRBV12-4,CASKRSSTDTQYF,TGTGCCAGCAAACGGTCCAGCACAGATACGCAGTATTTT
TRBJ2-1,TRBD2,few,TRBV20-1,CSASGREYRWDEQFF,TGCAGTGCTTCAGGGCGGGAGTATAGATGGGATGAGCAGTTCTTC
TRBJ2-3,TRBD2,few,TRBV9,CASSDLAGGPTDTQYF,TGTGCCAGCAGCGACCTAGCGGGAGGCCCCACAGATACGCAGTATTTT
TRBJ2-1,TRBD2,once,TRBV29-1,CSAWTSGINNEQFF,TGCAGCGCTTGGACTAGCGGGATAAACAATGAGCAGTTCTTC
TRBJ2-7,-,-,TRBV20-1,CSARGRGDNSYEQYF,TGCAGTGCTAGAGGCCGAGGGGACAACTCCTACGAGCAGTACTTC
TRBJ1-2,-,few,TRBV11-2,CASSLQQAPYGYTF,TGTGCCAGCAGCTTACAACAGGCACCCTATGGCTACACCTTC
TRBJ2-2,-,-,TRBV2,CATREGTIGTGELFF,TGTGCCACCAGGGAAGGGACGATAGGGACCGGGGAGCTGTTTTTT
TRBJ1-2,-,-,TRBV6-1,CASSEARRDGSYTF,TGTGCCAGCAGTGAAGCCCGCCGTGACGGGTCCTACACCTTC
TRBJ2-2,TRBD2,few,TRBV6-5,CASSYGLALTGELFF,TGTGCCAGCAGTTACGGACTAGCGTTGACCGGGGAGCTGTTTTTT
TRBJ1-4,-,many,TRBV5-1,CASSLVGGNAAEKLFF,TGCGCCAGCAGCTTGGTCGGGGGGAATGCGGCTGAAAAACTGTTTTTT
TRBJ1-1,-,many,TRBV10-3,CAISEPGRAVTEAFF,TGTGCCATCAGTGAGCCCGGCAGGGCGGTCACTGAAGCTTTCTTT
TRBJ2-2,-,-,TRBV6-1,CASSRGQLNTGELFF,TGTGCCAGCTCCCGTGGACAGCTGAACACCGGGGAGCTGTTTTTT
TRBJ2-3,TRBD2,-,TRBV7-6,CASSERLAGEDTQYF,TGTGCCAGCAGCGAGAGACTAGCGGGGGAGGATACGCAGTATTTT
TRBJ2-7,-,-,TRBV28,CASSWGVYPYEQYF,TGTGCCAGCAGTTGGGGCGTTTATCCCTACGAGCAGTACTTC
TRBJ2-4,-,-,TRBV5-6,CASNSNRVVNIQYF,TGTGCCAGCAACTCCAACAGGGTAGTAAACATTCAGTACTTC
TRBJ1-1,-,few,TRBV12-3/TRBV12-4,CASSRLGRGGTEAFF,TGTGCCAGCAGTAGACTAGGTAGGGGAGGTACTGAAGCTTTCTTT
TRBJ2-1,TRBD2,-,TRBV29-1,CSAGGTSGRRGEQFF,TGCAGCGCGGGGGGGACTAGCGGGAGAAGGGGTGAGCAGTTCTTC